Included here is one T cell receptor beta chain sequence, with context. The CDR3 loop spans 18 amino acids. Germline V lookup: CDR1 LNHDA, CDR2 SQIVND (reference sequence). The V end lost 5 bases, the J end lost 0 bases, and 20 bases lay between the germline ends. This sample stems from a study of T cells in Graves' hyperthyroidism and ophthalmopathy. The investigators amplified TCR beta CDR3 regions from RNA transcripts. During a first-round RT-PCR of the TCR CDR3, the HTBI primer set was used. TCRdb analysed the multiplex PCR reads with MiXCR anew, one entry per CDR3 protein. The data hold about 380,000 distinct CDR3 sequences, with approximately 13% observed a single time.

The TCR originated in a man aged 25-45 years with Graves' hyperthyroidism that later progressed to Graves' ophthalmopathy. V usage is TRBV19 and J usage is TRBJ2-1; tentative D call: TRBD1 (8 bases). The sequenced material came from blood. The CDR3 loop reads CASSPRTGRGISYNEQFF. Written as DNA, the CDR3 is TGTGCCAGTAGTCCCAGGACAGGGAGGGGGATCTCCTACAATGAGCAGTTCTTC.